This T cell receptor beta chain was found in a study of post-analysis software for immune sequencing data. General observations from the study: Multiple sclerosis was associated with a significant reduction in normalized Chao1 diversity relative to controls.

cDNA libraries for TCR beta contained unique molecular identifiers. TCRdb called the PCR reads again in MiXCR, with one record for every CDR3 protein. The repertoire includes about 430,000 distinct CDR3 sequences, approximately 37% of them detected once, and around 8% sits in the top ten. Concerning this clonotype: The antigen is unknown.

The TCR comes from a girl aged 2-15 years with multiple sclerosis. Source material: blood.

CDR3 in amino acids: CASSQDSVDSEAFF. For the CDR3, the DNA is TGTGCCAGCAGCCAAGATTCGGTGGACAGTGAAGCTTTCTTT. The rearrangement links TRBV14 to TRBJ1-1; tentatively, D is TRBD1 (6 bases). Between the trimmed V and J ends, which lost 0 bases and 7 bases, there was a span of 12 bases. This CDR3 region has 14 residues. Per germline, CDR1 SGHDN and CDR2 FVKESK.